Sequencing of this TCR beta chain was carried out in a study of cytotoxic CD8 clonotypes in ibrutinib-treated CLL. V shed 5 bases, J shed 5 bases, and the junction held 12 bases outside the gene matches. The CDR3 is made up of 18 amino acids. Germline CDR1 PRHDT, CDR2 FYEKMQ (reference sequence). There are a few counts of this clone. The antigen remains undetermined. Only in-frame clones appear in the TCRdb table, and some are missing; sequencing was by immunoSEQ multiplex PCR. This sample has roughly 250,000 clones, with 70% found just once. Study-wide findings and caveats: In sustained-remission versus progressing patients, sampling times differed. The public clonotypes identified were infrequent and showed contraction or stability on treatment.

The sequence derives from a human donor with chronic lymphocytic leukemia. The specimen comprised PBMCs, sampled after 24 months of ibrutinib treatment. This chain connects TRBV13 to TRBJ2-7, with 16 bases identical to TRBD2. CDR3 region: CASSLGTSGRVLGNEQYF. CDR3 nucleotides: TGTGCCAGCAGCCTGGGGACTAGCGGGAGGGTCCTCGGGAACGAGCAGTACTTC.